The 2 T cell receptor beta chains presented below share a single source sample, sequenced in a study of blood T cell repertoires in COVID-19. The table came from immunoSEQ multiplex PCR; TCRdb's copy has only in-frame clones and leaves some out. The data contain 250,000 to 400,000 clones, 80% to 90% of them seen just once; the ten biggest clones take up under 5.5%. Sequencing was done on a sample of PBMCs or T cells enriched from blood (not recorded which). The receptors here all came from a woman aged 25 to 45 who had recovered from COVID-19.

The chain carries TRBV27 and TRBJ2-7; a weak D match, TRBD1 (6 bases). CDR1 MNHEY and CDR2 SMNVEV come from the germline V gene (reference sequence). Trimming shortened V by 3 bases and J by 6 bases, and 15 bases separated the two germline ends. CDR3 length: 14 residues. This CDR3 is CASSFNRVTGEQYF. The CDR3 DNA reads as TGTGCCAGCAGTTTTAACAGGGTGACCGGCGAGCAGTACTTC.

The chain employs TRBV19 and TRBJ1-1, with TRBD1 matching 9 bases. The CDR3 is 16 residues long. Germline values: CDR1 LNHDA, CDR2 SQIVND (reference sequence). With V trimmed by 6 bases and J by 1 base, 9 bases remained unmatched. Here the CDR3 reads CASSLRPGQGNTEAFF. In DNA, the CDR3 is TGTGCCAGTAGCCTGAGGCCGGGACAGGGGAACACTGAAGCTTTCTTT. The complete variable domain, with remaining parts taken from reference TRBV19 and TRBJ1-1, reads DGGITQSPKYLFRKEGQNVTLSCEQNLNHDAMYWYRQDPGQGLRLIYYSQIVNDFQKGDIAEGYSVSREKKESFPLTVTSAQKNPTAFYLCASSLRPGQGNTEAFFGQGTRLTVV.